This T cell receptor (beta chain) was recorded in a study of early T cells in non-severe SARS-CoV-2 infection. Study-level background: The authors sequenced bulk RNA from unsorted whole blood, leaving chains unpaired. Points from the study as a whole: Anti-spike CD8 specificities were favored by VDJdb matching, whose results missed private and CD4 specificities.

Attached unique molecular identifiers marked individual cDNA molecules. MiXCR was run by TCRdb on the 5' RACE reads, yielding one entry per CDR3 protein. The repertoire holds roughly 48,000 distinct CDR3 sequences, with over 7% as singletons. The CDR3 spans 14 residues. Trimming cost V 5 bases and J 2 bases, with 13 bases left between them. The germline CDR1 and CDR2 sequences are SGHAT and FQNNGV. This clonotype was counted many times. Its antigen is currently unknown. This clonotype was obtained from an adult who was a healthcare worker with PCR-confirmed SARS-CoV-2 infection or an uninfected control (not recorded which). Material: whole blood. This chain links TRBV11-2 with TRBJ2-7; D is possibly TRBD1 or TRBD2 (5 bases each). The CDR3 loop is CASSHGAAAYEQYF. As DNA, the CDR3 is TGTGCCAGCAGCCACGGGGCGGCCGCCTACGAGCAGTACTTC.